This TCR beta chain was captured in a study of a mutant IDH1 vaccine in newly diagnosed glioma. Note on this clone: Its antigen is still unknown.

The length of the CDR3 is 16 residues. CDR1 is SEHNR and CDR2 is FQNEAQ in the germline V gene (reference sequence). After removal of 4 bases from V and 8 bases from J, the junction contained 13 bases not matched to a gene. Time point indicated: week 11, during vaccination. Mutant IDH1 20-mer peptide, at 300 ug, made up each vaccine dose, with topical imiquimod. Only in-frame clones appear in the TCRdb table, and some are missing; sequencing was by immunoSEQ multiplex PCR. This sample yields around 62,000 clones, of which around 91% are seen a single time; around 2% belongs to the top ten. Material: PBMCs, obtained from a glioma patient whose treatment included an IDH1 peptide vaccine. The rearrangement links TRBV7-9 to TRBJ2-1, with 8 positions matching TRBD2. The sequence came from a man aged 40-55 years with glioma. The CDR3 DNA follows: TGTGCCAGCAGCTCCTCCTATCCTGGACTAGCAGATGAGCAGTTCTTC. Translating it yields CASSSSYPGLADEQFF.